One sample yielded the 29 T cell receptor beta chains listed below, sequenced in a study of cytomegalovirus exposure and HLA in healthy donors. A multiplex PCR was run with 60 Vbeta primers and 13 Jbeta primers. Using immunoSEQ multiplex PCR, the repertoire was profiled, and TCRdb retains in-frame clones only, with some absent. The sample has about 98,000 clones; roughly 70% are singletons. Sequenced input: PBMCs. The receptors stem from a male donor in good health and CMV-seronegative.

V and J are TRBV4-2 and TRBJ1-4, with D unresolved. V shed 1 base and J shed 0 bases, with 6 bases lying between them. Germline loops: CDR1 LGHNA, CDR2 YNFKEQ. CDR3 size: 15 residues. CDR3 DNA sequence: TGTGCCAGCAGCCAAGTGGCCACAACTAATGAAAAACTGTTTTTT. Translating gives CASSQVATTNEKLFF.

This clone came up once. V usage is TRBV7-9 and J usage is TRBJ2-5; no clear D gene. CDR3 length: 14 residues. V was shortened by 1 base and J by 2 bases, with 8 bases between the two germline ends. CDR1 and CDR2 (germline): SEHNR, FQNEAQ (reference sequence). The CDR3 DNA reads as TGTGCCAGCAGCTTAGTTGCGAATCAAGAGACCCAGTACTTC. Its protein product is CASSLVANQETQYF.

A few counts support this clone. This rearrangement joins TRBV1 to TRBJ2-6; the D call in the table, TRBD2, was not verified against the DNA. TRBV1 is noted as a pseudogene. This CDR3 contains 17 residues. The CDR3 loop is CTSSQRTSGSGANVLTF. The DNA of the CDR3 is TGCACCAGCAGCCAACGGACTAGTGGCTCTGGGGCCAACGTCCTGACTTTC.

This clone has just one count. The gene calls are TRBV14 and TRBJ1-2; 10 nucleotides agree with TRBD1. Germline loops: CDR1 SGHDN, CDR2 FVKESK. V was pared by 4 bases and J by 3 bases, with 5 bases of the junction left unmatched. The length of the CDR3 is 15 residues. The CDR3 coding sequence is TGTGCCAGCAGCCTGTCGGGACAGGGGCACTATGGCTACACCTTC. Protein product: CASSLSGQGHYGYTF.

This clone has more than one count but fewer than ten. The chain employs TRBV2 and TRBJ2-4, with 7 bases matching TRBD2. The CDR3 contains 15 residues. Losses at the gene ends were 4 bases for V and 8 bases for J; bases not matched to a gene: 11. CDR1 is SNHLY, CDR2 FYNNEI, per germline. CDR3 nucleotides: TGTGCCAGCAGTGGGCCCGTGGGAGGGCGGGACATTCAGTACTTC. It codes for CASSGPVGGRDIQYF.

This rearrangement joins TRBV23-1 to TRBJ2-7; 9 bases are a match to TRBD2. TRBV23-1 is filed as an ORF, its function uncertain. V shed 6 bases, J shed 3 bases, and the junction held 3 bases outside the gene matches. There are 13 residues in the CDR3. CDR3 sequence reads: CASRASGDYEQYF. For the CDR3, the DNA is TGCGCCAGCAGGGCTAGCGGGGACTACGAGCAGTACTTC.

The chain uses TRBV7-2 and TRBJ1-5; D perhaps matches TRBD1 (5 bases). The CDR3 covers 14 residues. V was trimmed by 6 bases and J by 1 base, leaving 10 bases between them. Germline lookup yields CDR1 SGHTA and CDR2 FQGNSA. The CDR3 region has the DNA TGTGCCAGCAGTACCGACAGAAGCAATCAGCCCCAGCATTTT. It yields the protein CASSTDRSNQPQHF.

The CDR3 loop reads CAWSVQVGFKLFF. Written as DNA, the CDR3 is TGTGCCTGGAGTGTACAGGTGGGATTTAAACTGTTTTTT. The chain uses TRBV30 and TRBJ1-4; weak D call: TRBD1 (5 bases). The CDR3 has 13 residues. Germline V lookup: CDR1 GTSNPN, CDR2 SVGIG (reference sequence). V gave up 0 bases and J gave up 11 bases, with 13 bases separating them. Full variable domain (missing parts from reference TRBV30 and TRBJ1-4): SQTIHQWPATLVQPVGSPLSLECTVEGTSNPNLYWYRQAAGRGLQLLFYSVGIGQISSEVPQNLSASRPQDRQFILSSKKLLLSDSGFYLCAWSVQVGFKLFFGSGTQLSVL.

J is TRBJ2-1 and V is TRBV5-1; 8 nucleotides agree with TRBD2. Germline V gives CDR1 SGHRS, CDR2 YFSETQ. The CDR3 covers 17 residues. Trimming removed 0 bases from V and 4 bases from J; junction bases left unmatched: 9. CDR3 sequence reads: CASSLDSGAQQYNEQFF. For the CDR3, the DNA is TGCGCCAGCAGCTTGGATAGCGGGGCTCAGCAATACAATGAGCAGTTCTTC.

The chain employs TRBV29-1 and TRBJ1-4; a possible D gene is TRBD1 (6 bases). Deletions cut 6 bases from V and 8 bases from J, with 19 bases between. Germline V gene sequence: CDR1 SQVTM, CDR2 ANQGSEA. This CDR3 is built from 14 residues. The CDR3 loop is CSVDPTGSGEKLFF. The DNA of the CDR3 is TGCAGCGTGGACCCCACAGGGAGTGGGGAAAAACTGTTTTTT.

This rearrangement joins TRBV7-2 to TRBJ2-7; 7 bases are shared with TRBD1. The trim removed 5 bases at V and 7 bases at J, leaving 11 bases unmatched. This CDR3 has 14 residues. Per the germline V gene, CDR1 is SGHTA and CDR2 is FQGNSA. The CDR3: CASSRDSPVREQYF. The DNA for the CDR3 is TGTGCCAGCAGCCGGGACAGCCCAGTGAGGGAGCAGTACTTC.

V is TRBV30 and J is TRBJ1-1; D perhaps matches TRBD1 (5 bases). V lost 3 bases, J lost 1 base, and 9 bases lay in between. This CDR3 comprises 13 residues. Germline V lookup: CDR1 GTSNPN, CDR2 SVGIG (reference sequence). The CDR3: CAWRGAGNTEAFF. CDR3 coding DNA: TGTGCCTGGAGAGGGGCCGGGAACACTGAAGCTTTCTTT.

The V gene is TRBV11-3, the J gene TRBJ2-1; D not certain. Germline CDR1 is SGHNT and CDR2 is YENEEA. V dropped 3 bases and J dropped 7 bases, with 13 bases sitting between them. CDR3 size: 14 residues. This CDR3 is CASSFTGRQNEQFF. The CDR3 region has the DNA TGTGCCAGCAGCTTCACTGGGCGCCAAAATGAGCAGTTCTTC.

The CDR3 DNA follows: TGCAGCGTTGGAAAGACACAGGGGGGCTACACCTTC. This gives the protein CSVGKTQGGYTF. The chain carries TRBV29-1 and TRBJ1-2; TRBD1 matches 7 bases. Germline CDR1 reads SQVTM; CDR2 reads ANQGSEA. V was clipped by 4 bases and J by 8 bases; unmatched bases: 7. This CDR3 spans 12 amino acids. Variable domain in full (rest from reference TRBV29-1 and TRBJ1-2): SAVISQKPSRDICQRGTSLTIQCQVDSQVTMMFWYRQQPGQSLTLIATANQGSEATYESGFVIDKFPISRPNLTFSTLTVSNMSPEDSSIYLCSVGKTQGGYTFGSGTRLTVV.

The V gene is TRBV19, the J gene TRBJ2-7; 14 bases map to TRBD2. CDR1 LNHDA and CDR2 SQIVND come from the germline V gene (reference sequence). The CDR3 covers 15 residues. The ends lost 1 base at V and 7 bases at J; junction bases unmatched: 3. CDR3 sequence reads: CASSIGGTSGREQYF. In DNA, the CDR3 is TGTGCCAGTAGTATAGGTGGGACTAGCGGGAGAGAGCAGTACTTC.

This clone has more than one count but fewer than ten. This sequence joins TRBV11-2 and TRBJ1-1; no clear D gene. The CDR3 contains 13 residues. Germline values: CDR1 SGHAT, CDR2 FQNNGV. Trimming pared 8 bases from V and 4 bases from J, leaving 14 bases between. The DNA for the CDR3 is TGTGCCAGCGTACTCCGACGAGGCACTGAAGCTTTCTTT. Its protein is CASVLRRGTEAFF.

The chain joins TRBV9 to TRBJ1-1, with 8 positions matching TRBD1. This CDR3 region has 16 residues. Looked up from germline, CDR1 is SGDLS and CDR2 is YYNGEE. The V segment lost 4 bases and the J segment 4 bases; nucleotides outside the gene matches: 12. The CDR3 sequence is CASSPRTGRMITEAFF. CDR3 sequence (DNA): TGTGCCAGCAGCCCAAGGACAGGGCGGATGATCACTGAAGCTTTCTTT. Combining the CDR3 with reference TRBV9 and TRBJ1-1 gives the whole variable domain DSGVTQTPKHLITATGQRVTLRCSPRSGDLSVYWYQQSLDQGLQFLIQYYNGEERAKGNILERFSAQQFPDLHSELNLSSLELGDSALYFCASSPRTGRMITEAFFGQGTRLTVV.

For the CDR3, the DNA is TGTGCCAGCAGCATGATTGGGACAGGGAAGGAAGCTTTCTTT. Translation gives CASSMIGTGKEAFF. The J gene is TRBJ1-1, the V gene TRBV11-2, with 9 bases that match TRBD1. The germline V gene encodes CDR1 SGHAT and CDR2 FQNNGV. Trimming took 5 bases from V and 8 from J; bases not matched to a gene: 9. The CDR3 is made up of 14 amino acids.

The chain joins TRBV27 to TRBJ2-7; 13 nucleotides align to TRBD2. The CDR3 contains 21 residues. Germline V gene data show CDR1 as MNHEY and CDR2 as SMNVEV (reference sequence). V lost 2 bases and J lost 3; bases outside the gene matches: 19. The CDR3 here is CASSLPPARLRTSGRSYEQYF. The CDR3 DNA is TGTGCCAGCAGTTTACCTCCCGCCCGTTTACGGACTAGCGGGAGAAGCTACGAGCAGTACTTC.

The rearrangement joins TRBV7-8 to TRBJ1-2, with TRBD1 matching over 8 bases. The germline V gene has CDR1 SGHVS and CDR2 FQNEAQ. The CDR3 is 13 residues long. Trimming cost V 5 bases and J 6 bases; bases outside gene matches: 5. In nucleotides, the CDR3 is TGTGCCAGCAGCCCCGGACAGGGCCATGGCTACACCTTC. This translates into CASSPGQGHGYTF.

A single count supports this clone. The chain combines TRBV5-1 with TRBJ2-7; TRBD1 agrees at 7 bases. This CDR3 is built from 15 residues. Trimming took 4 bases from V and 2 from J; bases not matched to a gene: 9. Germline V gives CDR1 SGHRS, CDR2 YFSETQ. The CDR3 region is CASSMRQGSTYEQYF. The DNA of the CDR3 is TGCGCCAGCAGCATGCGACAGGGTTCCACCTACGAGCAGTACTTC.

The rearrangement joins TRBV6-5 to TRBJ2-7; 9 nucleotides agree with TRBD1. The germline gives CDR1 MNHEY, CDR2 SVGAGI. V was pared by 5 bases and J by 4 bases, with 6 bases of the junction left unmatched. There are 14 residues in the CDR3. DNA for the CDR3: TGTGCCAGCAGTGCCGGGACAGGGTCTTACGAGCAGTACTTC. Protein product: CASSAGTGSYEQYF.

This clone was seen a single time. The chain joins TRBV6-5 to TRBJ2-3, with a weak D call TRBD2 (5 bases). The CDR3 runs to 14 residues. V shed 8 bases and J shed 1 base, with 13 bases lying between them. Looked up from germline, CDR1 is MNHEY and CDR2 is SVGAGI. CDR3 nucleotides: TGTGCCAGCTGTACGGGGTTCGGCACAGATACGCAGTATTTT. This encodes CASCTGFGTDTQYF.

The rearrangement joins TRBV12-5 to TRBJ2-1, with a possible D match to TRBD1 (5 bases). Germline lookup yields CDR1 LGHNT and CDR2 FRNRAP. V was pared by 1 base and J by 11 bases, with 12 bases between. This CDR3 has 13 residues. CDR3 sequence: CASGLETAPKQFF. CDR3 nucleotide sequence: TGTGCTAGTGGTTTGGAGACAGCCCCCAAGCAGTTCTTC.

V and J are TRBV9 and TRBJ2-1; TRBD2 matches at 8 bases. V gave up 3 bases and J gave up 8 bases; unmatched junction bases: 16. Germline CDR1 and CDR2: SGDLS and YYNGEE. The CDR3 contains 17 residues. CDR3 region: CASSAGSKAVGRDEQFF. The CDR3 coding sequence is TGTGCCAGCAGCGCCGGGTCAAAGGCAGTCGGGAGGGATGAGCAGTTCTTC.

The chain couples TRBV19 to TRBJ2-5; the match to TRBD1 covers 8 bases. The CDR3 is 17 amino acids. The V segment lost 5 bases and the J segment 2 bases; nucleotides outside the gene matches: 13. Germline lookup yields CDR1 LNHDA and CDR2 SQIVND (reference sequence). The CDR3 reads CASSPGDRLIVQETQYF. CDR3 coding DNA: TGTGCCAGTAGTCCAGGGGACAGGCTGATTGTACAAGAGACCCAGTACTTC.

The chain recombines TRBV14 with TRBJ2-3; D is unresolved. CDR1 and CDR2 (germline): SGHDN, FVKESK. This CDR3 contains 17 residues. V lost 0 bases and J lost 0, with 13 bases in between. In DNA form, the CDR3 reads TGTGCCAGCAGCCAAGATCTTTTTATCGGGAGCACAGATACGCAGTATTTT. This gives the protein CASSQDLFIGSTDTQYF. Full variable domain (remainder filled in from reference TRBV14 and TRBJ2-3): EAGVTQFPSHSVIEKGQTVTLRCDPISGHDNLYWYRRVMGKEIKFLLHFVKESKQDESGMPNNRFLAERTGGTYSTLKVQPAELEDSGVYFCASSQDLFIGSTDTQYFGPGTRLTVL.

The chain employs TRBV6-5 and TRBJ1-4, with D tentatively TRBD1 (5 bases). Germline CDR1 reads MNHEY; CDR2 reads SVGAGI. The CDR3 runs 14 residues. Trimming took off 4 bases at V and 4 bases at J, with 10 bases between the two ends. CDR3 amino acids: CASSWTKNNEKLFF. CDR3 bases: TGTGCCAGCAGTTGGACAAAAAATAATGAAAAACTGTTTTTT.

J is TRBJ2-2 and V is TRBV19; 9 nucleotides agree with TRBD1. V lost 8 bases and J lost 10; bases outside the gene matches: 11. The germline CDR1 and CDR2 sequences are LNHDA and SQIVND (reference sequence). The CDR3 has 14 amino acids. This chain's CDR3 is CASSDRGPPEELFF. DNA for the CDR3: TGTGCCAGTTCGGACAGGGGACCCCCCGAGGAGCTGTTTTTT.